This T cell receptor beta chain was profiled in a study of response to subunit inactivated influenza vaccine. General study findings and limits: Each seasonal influenza vaccination recruits few new T cells, the authors suggested.

The germline V and J ends were trimmed by 6 bases and 5 bases, with 16 bases remaining between them. CDR3 length: 14 residues. TCRdb re-called the RT-PCR reads through MiXCR, storing one row per CDR3 protein. The sample carries 800,000 to 1,000,000 distinct CDR3 sequences, approximately 21% recorded once. Worth noting for this clonotype: Its antigen is undetermined.

The V gene is TRBV12-3 or TRBV12-4, the J gene TRBJ1-1; no reliable D call. The sequence derives from a man in his fifties who received an inactivated influenza vaccine. Sequences were derived from PBMCs from blood, sampled around 5 days after vaccination. The CDR3 is CASSHTVPWTEAFF. CDR3 in DNA: TGTGCCAGCAGCCACACGGTCCCCTGGACTGAAGCTTTCTTT.